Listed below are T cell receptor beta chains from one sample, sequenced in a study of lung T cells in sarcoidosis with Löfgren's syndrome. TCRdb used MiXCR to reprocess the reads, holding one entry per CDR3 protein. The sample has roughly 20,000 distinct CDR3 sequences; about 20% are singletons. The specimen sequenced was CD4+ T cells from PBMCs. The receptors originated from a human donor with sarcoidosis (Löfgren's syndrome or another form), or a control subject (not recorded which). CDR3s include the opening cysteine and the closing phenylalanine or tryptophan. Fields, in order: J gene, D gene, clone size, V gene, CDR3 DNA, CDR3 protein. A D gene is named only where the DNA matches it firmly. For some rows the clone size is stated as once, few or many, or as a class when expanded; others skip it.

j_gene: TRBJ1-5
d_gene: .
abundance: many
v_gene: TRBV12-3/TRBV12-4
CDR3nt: TGTGCCAGCAGTTTAAATACCGGGGGAAGTCAGCCCCAGCATTTT
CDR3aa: CASSLNTGGSQPQHF

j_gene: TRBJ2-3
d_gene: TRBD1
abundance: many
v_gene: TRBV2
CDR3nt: TGTGCCAGCGGAGGACAGGGGGCAGATACGCAGTATTTT
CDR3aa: CASGGQGADTQYF

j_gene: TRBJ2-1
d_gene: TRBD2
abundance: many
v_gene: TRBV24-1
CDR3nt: TGTGCCACCAGTGATCCGACTAGCGGGGGGGCAAGGGAGCAGTTCTTC
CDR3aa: CATSDPTSGGAREQFF

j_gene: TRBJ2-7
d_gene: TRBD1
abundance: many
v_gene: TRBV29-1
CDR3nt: TGCAGCGGGTACCGGGACAGGGACGGCGAGCAGTACTTC
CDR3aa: CSGYRDRDGEQYF

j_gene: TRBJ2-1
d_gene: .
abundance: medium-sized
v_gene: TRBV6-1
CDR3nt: TGTGCCAGCAGATCAACCTACAATGAGCAGTTCTTC
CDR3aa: CASRSTYNEQFF

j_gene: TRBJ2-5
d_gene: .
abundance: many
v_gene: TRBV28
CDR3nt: TGTGCCAGCAGTTCCCGCCTAGGGCCCCAAGAGACCCAGTACTTC
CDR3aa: CASSSRLGPQETQYF

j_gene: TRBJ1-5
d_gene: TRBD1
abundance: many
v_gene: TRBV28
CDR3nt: TGTGCCAGCAGTTTAGCATATGGACTCGGACAGGGCAATCAGCCCCAGCATTTT
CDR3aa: CASSLAYGLGQGNQPQHF

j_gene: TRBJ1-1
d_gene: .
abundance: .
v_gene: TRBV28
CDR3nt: TGCGCCAGCAGTTTGGAGTCCGATGTGAACACTGAAGCTTTCTTT
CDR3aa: CASSLESDVNTEAFF

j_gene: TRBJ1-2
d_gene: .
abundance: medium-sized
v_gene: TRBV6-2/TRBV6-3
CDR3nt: TGTGCCAGCAGTTACTCGGACAGCCTCTATGGCTACACCTTC
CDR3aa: CASSYSDSLYGYTF

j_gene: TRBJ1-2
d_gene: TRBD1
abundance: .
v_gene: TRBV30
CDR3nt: TGTGCCTGGAGTGTAAGGGGACAGGGGGCATTGGGGAATGGCTACACCTTC
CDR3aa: CAWSVRGQGALGNGYTF

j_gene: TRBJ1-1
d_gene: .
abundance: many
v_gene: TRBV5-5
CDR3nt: TGTGCCAGCAGCTTGTCGGCGAACACTGAAGCTTTCTTT
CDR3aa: CASSLSANTEAFF

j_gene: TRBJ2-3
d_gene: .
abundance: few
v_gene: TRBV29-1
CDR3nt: TGCAGCGTTGTTGGGACATCCAGGAGGGATACGCAGTATTTT
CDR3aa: CSVVGTSRRDTQYF

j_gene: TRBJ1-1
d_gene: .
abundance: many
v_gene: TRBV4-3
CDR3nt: TGCGCCAGCAGCCAAGTACCGGTCCTCGGGGGCACTGAAGCTTTCTTT
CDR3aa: CASSQVPVLGGTEAFF

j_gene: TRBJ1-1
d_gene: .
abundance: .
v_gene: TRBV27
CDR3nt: TGTGCCGGCAGTCCGCCGGGGCTGGCTGAAGCTTTCTTT
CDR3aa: CAGSPPGLAEAFF

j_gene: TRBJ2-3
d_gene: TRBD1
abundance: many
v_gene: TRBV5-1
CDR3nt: TGCGCCAGCAGCTTGGGACAGGGCACCGGCACAGATACGCAGTATTTT
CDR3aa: CASSLGQGTGTDTQYF

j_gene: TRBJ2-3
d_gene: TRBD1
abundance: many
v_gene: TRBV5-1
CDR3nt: TGCGCCAGCAGCTTGGAAGGGACAGGGGGCGCAACAGATACGCAGTATTTT
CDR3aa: CASSLEGTGGATDTQYF

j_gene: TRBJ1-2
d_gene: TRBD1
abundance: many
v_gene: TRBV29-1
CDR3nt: TGCAGCGTTGGGGACAGGGACTATGGCTACACCTTC
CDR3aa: CSVGDRDYGYTF

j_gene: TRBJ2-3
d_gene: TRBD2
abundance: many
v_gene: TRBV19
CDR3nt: TGTGCCAGTAGTATCAGAACTAGCGGGAGTTGGAGGGGCACAGATACGCAGTATTTT
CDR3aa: CASSIRTSGSWRGTDTQYF

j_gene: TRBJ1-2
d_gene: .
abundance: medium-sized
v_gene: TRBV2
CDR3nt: TGTGCCTCAGGAGGGGACTATGGCTACACCTTC
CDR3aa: CASGGDYGYTF

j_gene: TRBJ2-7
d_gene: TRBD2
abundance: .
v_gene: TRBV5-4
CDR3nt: TGTGCCAGCAGCACAACATGGGGCGGGAGCTCCTACGAGCAGTACTTC
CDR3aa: CASSTTWGGSSYEQYF

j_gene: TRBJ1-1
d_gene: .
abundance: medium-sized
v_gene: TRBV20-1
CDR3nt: TGCAGTGCGGATAAAGGCCAGATCACTGAAGCTTTCTTT
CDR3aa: CSADKGQITEAFF

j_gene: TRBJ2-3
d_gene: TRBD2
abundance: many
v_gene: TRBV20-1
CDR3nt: TGCAGTGCATCAACCCGGCTAGCGGTGGTTGATACGCAGTATTTT
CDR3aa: CSASTRLAVVDTQYF